Listed below are T cell receptor beta chains from one sample, sequenced in a study of spatial heterogeneity in lung cancer. MiXCR was run by TCRdb on the 5' RACE reads, yielding one entry per CDR3 protein. Of about 43,000 distinct CDR3 sequences in the sample, under 25% are singletons; the top ten hold approximately 6.8%. The sequencing here drew on PBMCs, taken at follow-up. The source of these receptors is a female donor with early-stage non-small cell lung cancer. Each CDR3 is given with its conserved first and last residue. D genes are given only for firm matches. Clone size, where shown, is once, few, many, or a class for clones that have expanded.

J gene: TRBJ1-5; D gene: .; clone size: few; V gene: TRBV10-3; CDR3 DNA: TGTGCCATCAGTGAGGGTCTGCTTAGCAATCAGCCCCAGCATTTT; CDR3 protein: CAISEGLLSNQPQHF
J gene: TRBJ2-1; D gene: TRBD1; clone size: .; V gene: TRBV7-7; CDR3 DNA: TGTGCTAGCAGCCTAAACACAGGGGTTGAGCAGTTCTTC; CDR3 protein: CASSLNTGVEQFF
J gene: TRBJ2-2; D gene: TRBD1; clone size: .; V gene: TRBV19; CDR3 DNA: TGTGCCAGTAGTGGGGTCAGGGGGCTGGCCGGGGAGCTGTTTTTT; CDR3 protein: CASSGVRGLAGELFF
J gene: TRBJ2-7; D gene: TRBD1; clone size: .; V gene: TRBV7-8; CDR3 DNA: TGTGCCAGCAGCCAACCGGGACAGGACTCCTACGAGCAGTACTTC; CDR3 protein: CASSQPGQDSYEQYF
J gene: TRBJ2-1; D gene: TRBD1; clone size: .; V gene: TRBV20-1; CDR3 DNA: TGCAGTGCTAGATGGGACAGCTCCTACAATGAGCAGTTCTTC; CDR3 protein: CSARWDSSYNEQFF
J gene: TRBJ1-4; D gene: .; clone size: .; V gene: TRBV6-5; CDR3 DNA: TGTGCCAGCAGGGGCGAAAAACTGTTTTTT; CDR3 protein: CASRGEKLFF
J gene: TRBJ2-2; D gene: .; clone size: .; V gene: TRBV20-1; CDR3 DNA: TGCAGTGCTAAGGAAGGGACTCGACTCACCGGGGAGCTGTTTTTT; CDR3 protein: CSAKEGTRLTGELFF
J gene: TRBJ2-3; D gene: TRBD1; clone size: .; V gene: TRBV5-8; CDR3 DNA: TGTGCCAGCAGCTTAGGACAGGTACGGAGCACAGATACGCAGTATTTT; CDR3 protein: CASSLGQVRSTDTQYF
J gene: TRBJ2-3; D gene: .; clone size: many; V gene: TRBV7-3; CDR3 DNA: TGTGCCAGCAGCCTAAATCCAGGGGAGGGGACAGATACGCAGTATTTT; CDR3 protein: CASSLNPGEGTDTQYF
J gene: TRBJ2-1; D gene: TRBD1; clone size: few; V gene: TRBV18; CDR3 DNA: TGTGCCAGCTCACTTTCCGGGACAGGGCGCGACAATGAGCAGTTCTTC; CDR3 protein: CASSLSGTGRDNEQFF
J gene: TRBJ2-1; D gene: TRBD1; clone size: few; V gene: TRBV7-9; CDR3 DNA: TGTGCCAGCAGCTCCGGACAGGGAAGGTTCAATGAGCAGTTCTTC; CDR3 protein: CASSSGQGRFNEQFF
J gene: TRBJ2-3; D gene: .; clone size: .; V gene: TRBV18; CDR3 DNA: TGTGCCAGCTCACCGGAACAGGGTCATACGCAGTATTTT; CDR3 protein: CASSPEQGHTQYF
J gene: TRBJ2-7; D gene: .; clone size: .; V gene: TRBV29-1; CDR3 DNA: TGCAGCGTTGGACAGGTATCCTACGAGCAGTACTTC; CDR3 protein: CSVGQVSYEQYF
J gene: TRBJ2-5; D gene: .; clone size: many; V gene: TRBV7-9; CDR3 DNA: TGTGCCAGCAGCCCAACAGGGTTTCAAGAGACCCAGTACTTC; CDR3 protein: CASSPTGFQETQYF
J gene: TRBJ1-1; D gene: .; clone size: .; V gene: TRBV7-3; CDR3 DNA: TGTGCCACCGGAGACGGGGCAAACACTGAAGCTTTCTTT; CDR3 protein: CATGDGANTEAFF
J gene: TRBJ2-7; D gene: TRBD1; clone size: few; V gene: TRBV5-6; CDR3 DNA: TGTGCCAGCCGGGGACAGGGAGTGACCGAGCAGTACTTC; CDR3 protein: CASRGQGVTEQYF
J gene: TRBJ2-1; D gene: TRBD2; clone size: .; V gene: TRBV14; CDR3 DNA: TGTGCCAGCAGCCAAGTCGCGGGACTAGGCCTACCCGGTGAGCAGTTCTTC; CDR3 protein: CASSQVAGLGLPGEQFF
J gene: TRBJ2-5; D gene: .; clone size: once; V gene: TRBV5-1; CDR3 DNA: TGCGCCAGCAGCACAACCGGGACAGCGGGCCCAGAGACCCAGTACTTC; CDR3 protein: CASSTTGTAGPETQYF
J gene: TRBJ2-2; D gene: .; clone size: .; V gene: TRBV5-1; CDR3 DNA: TGCGCCAGCAGCTCGGTAGGGCAGGGGACCGGGGAGCTGTTTTTT; CDR3 protein: CASSSVGQGTGELFF
J gene: TRBJ2-5; D gene: TRBD2; clone size: .; V gene: TRBV4-1; CDR3 DNA: TGCGCCAGCAGCCAAGGGACTAGGGGCAGGGCCCAGTACTTC; CDR3 protein: CASSQGTRGRAQYF
J gene: TRBJ1-1; D gene: TRBD1; clone size: .; V gene: TRBV18; CDR3 DNA: TGTGCCAGCTTTCAGACAGGGAGCACTGAAGCTTTCTTT; CDR3 protein: CASFQTGSTEAFF
J gene: TRBJ1-1; D gene: TRBD1; clone size: .; V gene: TRBV5-1; CDR3 DNA: TGCGCCAGCAGCTTGGGTTCGGGACAGAGGGGCGAAGCTTTCTTT; CDR3 protein: CASSLGSGQRGEAFF
J gene: TRBJ1-4; D gene: .; clone size: .; V gene: TRBV29-1; CDR3 DNA: TGCAGCGCCGGGGGGACATTAGGAACTAATGAAAAACTGTTTTTT; CDR3 protein: CSAGGTLGTNEKLFF
J gene: TRBJ1-2; D gene: .; clone size: .; V gene: TRBV3-1; CDR3 DNA: TGTGCCAGCAGCCTAGAGGGATCTGGCGGCTACACCTTC; CDR3 protein: CASSLEGSGGYTF
J gene: TRBJ2-7; D gene: TRBD1; clone size: few; V gene: TRBV20-1; CDR3 DNA: TGCAGTGCCAACGACCGGGACAGGGCTACCTACGAGCAGTACTTC; CDR3 protein: CSANDRDRATYEQYF
J gene: TRBJ2-5; D gene: .; clone size: few; V gene: TRBV20-1; CDR3 DNA: TGCAGTGCTAGCGGCATGTTACAAGAGACCCAGTACTTC; CDR3 protein: CSASGMLQETQYF